This entry is about one T cell receptor beta chain. CDR3 length: 15 amino acids. J gave up 8 bases and V 3 bases, and 10 bases lay outside the gene matches. Germline CDR1 reads MDHEN; CDR2 reads SYDVKM. This entry is derived from a study of control samples from healthy donors and cancer patients. TCRdb's table, derived via immunoSEQ multiplex PCR, lists solely in-frame clones and lacks some. This table has 50,000 to 70,000 clones, 70% to 90% appearing once. The chain employs TRBV28 and TRBJ1-5; 7 bases align to TRBD1. This clonotype originated in a man aged 50 or older in good health. The sample taken for sequencing was blood. CDR3 in amino acids: CASSFPGGQLKPQHF. For the CDR3, the DNA is TGTGCCAGCAGTTTCCCTGGGGGACAGTTGAAGCCCCAGCATTTT.